This T cell receptor (beta chain) derives from a study of OX40 agonist ivuxolimab in advanced cancers. Overall study: People in dose escalation had one of these cancers: hepatocellular carcinoma, melanoma, renal cell or head and neck cancer. Findings and caveats of the study: Doses of 0.1 to 3.0 mg/kg were accompanied by clonal expansion of CD4+ and CD8+ blood T cells by week 6.

The CDR3 has 13 residues. V was trimmed by 1 base and J by 3 bases, leaving 6 bases between them. Germline CDR1 ENHRY, CDR2 SYGVKD. Worth noting for this clone: The target antigen is unknown.

Method: immunoSEQ multiplex PCR; TCRdb's copy keeps in-frame clones and lacks some. The data contain tens of thousands of clones, around 90% of them singletons. The material was CD4+ or CD8+ T cells sorted from blood, obtained in a trial of the OX40 agonist ivuxolimab. The V gene is TRBV10-3, the J gene TRBJ2-5; no clear D. The receptor was derived from an adult with an advanced solid tumor such as melanoma, head and neck, liver or kidney cancer. The CDR3 region has the DNA TGTGCCATCAGTGAGTGGATAGAAGAGACCCAGTACTTC. Amino acids: CAISEWIEETQYF.